This TCR beta chain is drawn from a study of cytomegalovirus exposure and HLA in healthy donors. On the study more broadly: In an early release, HLA-typed donors contributed approximately 80 million unique TCR sequences.

PCR employed 60 Vbeta and 13 Jbeta primers. Clones were sequenced by immunoSEQ multiplex PCR, and TCRdb holds only the in-frame ones, with some missing. The sample carries about 160,000 clones, about 71% recorded once. Germline loops: CDR1 SGHTA, CDR2 FQGNSA. The V and J ends lost 6 bases and 1 base respectively, with 12 bases between them. This CDR3 region has 15 residues. Specimen: PBMCs. The clonotype originates from a woman between 40 and 50 years old in good health and CMV-seropositive. J is TRBJ1-4 and V is TRBV7-2; a possible D gene is TRBD1 (6 bases). CDR3 sequence: CASRRSDRTNEKLFF. The CDR3 DNA reads TGTGCCAGCAGGCGGTCGGACAGAACTAATGAAAAACTGTTTTTT.